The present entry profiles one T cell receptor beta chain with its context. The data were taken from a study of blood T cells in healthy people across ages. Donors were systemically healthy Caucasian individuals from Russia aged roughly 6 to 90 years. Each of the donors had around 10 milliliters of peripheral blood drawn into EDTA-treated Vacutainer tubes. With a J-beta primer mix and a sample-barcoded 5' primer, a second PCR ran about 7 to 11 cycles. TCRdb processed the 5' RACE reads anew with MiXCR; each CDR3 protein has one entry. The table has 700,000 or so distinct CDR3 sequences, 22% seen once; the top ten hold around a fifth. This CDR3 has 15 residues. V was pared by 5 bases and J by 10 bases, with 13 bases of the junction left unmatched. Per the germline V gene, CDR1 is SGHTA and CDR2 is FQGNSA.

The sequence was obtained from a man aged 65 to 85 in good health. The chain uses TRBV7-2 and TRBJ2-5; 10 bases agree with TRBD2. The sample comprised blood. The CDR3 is CASSPSSGSPIGQYF. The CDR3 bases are TGTGCCAGCAGCCCCTCTAGCGGGAGCCCGATTGGCCAGTACTTC. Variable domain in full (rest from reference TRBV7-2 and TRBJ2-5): GAGVSQSPSNKVTEKGKDVELRCDPISGHTALYWYRQSLGQGLEFLIYFQGNSAPDKSGLPSDRFSAERTGGSVSTLTIQRTQQEDSAVYLCASSPSSGSPIGQYFGPGTRLLVL.